The 22 T cell receptor beta chains presented below share a single source sample, sequenced in a study of CD8+CD57+ T cells in acquired aplastic anemia (dated by TCRdb to the late 2010s). Sequencing took place on an Illumina HiSeq 2000. TCR beta VDJ combination and CDR3 sequence profiling used genomic DNA as the template. TCRdb's own reprocessing of the public reads used fastp at Q25 and MiXCR and kept productive beta chains. Rows are unified per CDR3 protein, each entry keeping the most common DNA and genes. This sample has around 180,000 distinct CDR3 sequences in its table, and 64% of those were observed once. Of the sample, 46% is held by the ten largest clones. Sample: sorted CD4+, CD8+, or CD8+CD57+ T cells (not recorded which) from PBMCs. These receptors all come from a human donor with severe aplastic anemia or a healthy control (not recorded which).

The chain has TRBV7-8 and TRBJ2-1, with 10 positions matching TRBD2. Per the germline V gene, CDR1 is SGHVS and CDR2 is FQNEAQ. V gave up 2 bases and J gave up 6 bases; unmatched junction bases: 4. The CDR3 runs 15 residues. The CDR3 DNA reads as TGTGCCAGCAGCTTACTAGCGGGAGAAGGCAATGAGCAGTTCTTC. Amino acids: CASSLLAGEGNEQFF.

This clonotype appeared a few times. This chain uses TRBV7-9 with TRBJ1-1; 7 bases are a match to TRBD1. Per germline, CDR1 SEHNR and CDR2 FQNEAQ (reference sequence). The CDR3 has 13 amino acids. V shed 5 bases and J 9 bases; nucleotides not matched to a gene: 9. CDR3 sequence reads: CASSRLRDSKAFF. In DNA form, the CDR3 reads TGTGCCAGCAGCCGCCTCCGGGACAGCAAAGCTTTCTTT.

The J gene is TRBJ2-7, the V gene TRBV9, with D tentatively TRBD1 (8 bases). The CDR3 runs to 15 residues. The V end was cut by 9 bases, the J end by 5 bases, with 24 bases between. CDR1 is SGDLS and CDR2 is YYNGEE in the germline V gene. The CDR3 protein is CAISEATQGGDEQYF. The DNA for the CDR3 is TGTGCCATCAGTGAGGCCACACAGGGGGGGGACGAGCAGTACTTC.

This clonotype was recorded a few times. The rearrangement joins TRBV7-9 to TRBJ1-1; D might be TRBD1 (6 bases). V was trimmed by 3 bases and J by 2 bases, leaving 10 bases between them. The CDR3 is made up of 14 amino acids. Germline-derived CDR1 and CDR2 are SEHNR and FQNEAQ (reference sequence). This CDR3 reads CASSFRGSNTEAFF. CDR3 coding DNA: TGTGCCAGCAGCTTCAGGGGATCAAACACTGAAGCTTTCTTT.

This chain uses TRBV24-1 with TRBJ2-1; 7 nucleotides align to TRBD2. CDR3 size: 16 residues. Trimming removed 5 bases from V and 1 base from J; junction bases left unmatched: 7. Germline V CDR1 and CDR2: KGHDR, SFDVKD. The CDR3 sequence: CATSGVAGMSYNEQFF. The CDR3 nucleotides read TGTGCCACCAGTGGGGTAGCGGGTATGTCCTACAATGAGCAGTTCTTC.

J is TRBJ2-2 and V is TRBV10-3, with 10 bases that match TRBD1. Germline V gives CDR1 ENHRY, CDR2 SYGVKD. This CDR3 is 15 amino acids long. Trimming removed 4 bases from V and 6 bases from J; junction bases left unmatched: 5. The CDR3 sequence is CAISGDRGQAGELFF. CDR3 sequence (DNA): TGTGCCATCAGTGGCGACAGGGGGCAAGCCGGGGAGCTGTTTTTT.

The chain joins TRBV7-2 to TRBJ1-1; D ambiguous. The germline V gene encodes CDR1 SGHTA and CDR2 FQGNSA. The CDR3 length is 17 residues. The V and J ends lost 0 bases and 0 bases respectively, with 14 bases between them. The CDR3 protein is CASSLATMDGMNTEAFF. The DNA of the CDR3 is TGTGCCAGCAGCTTAGCGACTATGGACGGCATGAACACTGAAGCTTTCTTT.

CDR3 amino acids: CASSLAVDRGGYTF. The CDR3, as DNA: TGTGCCAGCAGCTTAGCGGTGGACAGGGGTGGCTACACCTTC. This chain uses TRBV7-9 with TRBJ1-2; 9 nucleotides line up with TRBD1. Germline V gene sequence: CDR1 SEHNR, CDR2 FQNEAQ (reference sequence). This CDR3 spans 14 amino acids. V dropped 0 bases and J dropped 7; count of bases not matched to a gene: 3.

The rearrangement uses TRBV20-1 and TRBJ2-2, with 15 bases identical to TRBD2. CDR3 length equals 17 residues. From germline, CDR1 is DFQATT and CDR2 SNEGSKA (reference sequence). The junction had 4 bases not matched to a gene; V was cut back by 5 bases and J by 0 bases. The DNA of the CDR3 is TGCAGTGCTGCGGGACTAGCGGGGGGAGCGAACACCGGGGAGCTGTTTTTT. The encoded protein is CSAAGLAGGANTGELFF.

The CDR3 region has the DNA TGTGCCAGCAGCTTAGGGAACTACGAGCAGTCCGTC. Translation gives CASSLGNYEQSV. The chain recombines TRBV7-8 with TRBJ2-7, with D unclear. The CDR3 is 12 residues long. Per germline, CDR1 SGHVS and CDR2 FQNEAQ.

This clonotype was picked up one time. V gene TRBV19 combines with J gene TRBJ2-7, with TRBD1 matching 9 bases. Germline loops: CDR1 LNHDA, CDR2 SQIVND (reference sequence). V was clipped by 5 bases and J by 5 bases; unmatched bases: 4. The CDR3 is 13 residues long. The CDR3 protein is CASSPTGGNEQYF. In DNA, the CDR3 is TGTGCCAGTAGTCCTACAGGGGGCAACGAGCAGTACTTC.

This clonotype is a singleton in its sample. This sequence joins TRBV10-1 and TRBJ2-7; 8 positions agree with TRBD1. Looked up from germline, CDR1 is WNHNN and CDR2 is SYGVQD (reference sequence). This CDR3 contains 13 residues. The trim removed 6 bases at V and 5 bases at J, leaving 6 bases unmatched. The DNA of the CDR3 is TGCGCCAGCAGCGCAGGGGGCTACCACGAGCAGTACTTC. This sequence encodes CASSAGGYHEQYF.

This clonotype was observed a few times. The J gene is TRBJ1-1, the V gene TRBV29-1; D gene unclear. CDR3 length: 11 residues. V lost 6 bases and J lost 10, with 15 bases in between. Germline CDR1 reads SQVTM; CDR2 reads ANQGSEA. CDR3 sequence (DNA): TGCAGCGTCGACCCTACTGCCCTAGCTTTCTTT. As protein: CSVDPTALAFF.

The chain combines TRBV6-5 with TRBJ2-7; D unclear. CDR1 MNHEY and CDR2 SVGAGI come from the germline V gene. The V and J ends lost 5 bases and 1 base respectively, with 9 bases between them. The CDR3 length is 13 residues. The CDR3 nucleotides read TGTGCCAGCAGTCCCGGGCCGTCCTACGAGCAGTACTTC. Encoded protein: CASSPGPSYEQYF.

The V gene is TRBV7-3, the J gene TRBJ2-1, with D possibly being TRBD2 (7 bases). The V end was cut by 3 bases, the J end by 8 bases, with 14 bases between. Germline assignment: CDR1 SGHTA and CDR2 FQGTGA. CDR3 size: 14 residues. The CDR3 DNA follows: TGTGCCAGCAGCTTGGGGGGGGCCGGGGATGAGCAGTTCTTC. Its protein is CASSLGGAGDEQFF.

V and J are TRBV7-2 and TRBJ2-7, with 8 bases aligning to TRBD1. Trimming cost V 5 bases and J 6 bases; bases outside gene matches: 3. Germline CDR1 reads SGHTA; CDR2 reads FQGNSA. The CDR3 extends over 12 amino acids. In DNA form, the CDR3 reads TGTGCCAGCAGCCCGGACAGGGCCGAGCAGTACTTC. Its translation: CASSPDRAEQYF. Drawing the rest from reference TRBV7-2 and TRBJ2-7, the complete variable domain is GAGVSQSPSNKVTEKGKDVELRCDPISGHTALYWYRQSLGQGLEFLIYFQGNSAPDKSGLPSDRFSAERTGGSVSTLTIQRTQQEDSAVYLCASSPDRAEQYFGPGTRLTVT.

This clonotype was recorded many times. CDR3 coding DNA: TGTGCCAGCAGCTCCGGGACAGGGAACAATCAGCCCCAGCATTTT. Protein: CASSSGTGNNQPQHF. This chain links TRBV5-6 with TRBJ1-5, with TRBD1 identical over 9 bases. V shed 3 bases, J shed 3 bases, and the junction held 4 bases outside the gene matches. The CDR3 covers 15 residues. The germline CDR1 and CDR2 sequences are SGHDT and YYEEEE.

Regarding this clonotype: A junction end diverges from the germline sequence, so it may reflect a read error. The J gene is TRBJ2-7, the V gene TRBV5-1; 8 bases align to TRBD2. Germline V lookup: CDR1 SGHRS, CDR2 YFSETQ. The CDR3 contains 14 residues. For the CDR3, the DNA is TGCGCCAGCAGCTTTGTAGCGGGGAGTTACGGGCAGTACTTC. Its protein product is CASSFVAGSYGQYF.

The V gene is TRBV7-9, the J gene TRBJ2-7; 9 nucleotides align to TRBD1. Germline values: CDR1 SEHNR, CDR2 FQNEAQ (reference sequence). There are 15 residues in the CDR3. V dropped 5 bases and J dropped 2; count of bases not matched to a gene: 7. The CDR3 coding sequence is TGTGCCAGCAGCGTAGGAGACAGGGGGACCTACGAGCAGTACTTC. Its protein product is CASSVGDRGTYEQYF.

The chain recombines TRBV2 with TRBJ1-2; D possibly corresponds to TRBD1 (6 bases). In germline, CDR1 is SNHLY, CDR2 FYNNEI. The CDR3 covers 13 residues. Trimming removed 3 bases at V and 9 bases at J, with 14 bases between. The CDR3 reads CASSDRGGTRYTF. The CDR3 DNA reads as TGTGCCAGCAGTGACCGAGGGGGTACTCGCTACACCTTC.

The CDR3 protein is CASRTTGTGGTGETQYF. As DNA, the CDR3 is TGTGCCAGCAGGACCACCGGGACAGGGGGAACGGGAGAGACCCAGTACTTC. V and J are TRBV12-3 or TRBV12-4 and TRBJ2-5; 11 bases match TRBD1. This CDR3 is built from 17 residues. Losses at the gene ends were 6 bases for V and 4 bases for J; bases not matched to a gene: 13.

V is TRBV7-3 and J is TRBJ2-2, with 7 bases that match TRBD1. CDR1 is SGHTA, CDR2 FQGTGA, per germline. Trimming at V came to 3 bases and at J to 7 bases, leaving 11 bases not matched to a gene. There are 16 residues in the CDR3. CDR3 residues: CASSLPTGMKNGELFF. CDR3 nucleotide sequence: TGTGCCAGCAGCTTGCCGACAGGGATGAAGAACGGGGAGCTGTTTTTT.